The T cell receptor (beta chain) described here comes from a study of T cells in Graves' hyperthyroidism and ophthalmopathy. Study conclusions and caveats: Appearing also in blood were most of the thyroid clonotypes expanded above 0.001. The model identified upcoming ophthalmopathy a median 6.5 months ahead of onset. Ophthalmopathy and stable hyperthyroidism were told apart by a 13 V-J model.

Patients with uncontrolled infections, other autoimmune diseases, pregnancy or lactation were excluded. On this clonotype: The antigen is unknown.

Amplification of TCR beta CDR3 regions was performed using RNA transcripts as template. The HTBI primer set was used in a first-round RT-PCR of the TCR CDR3. TCRdb ran MiXCR on the multiplex PCR reads and lists one entry per CDR3 protein. Here the sample spans about 640,000 distinct CDR3 sequences, about 20% being singletons. Looked up from germline, CDR1 is KGHSH and CDR2 is LQKENI. This CDR3 spans 15 amino acids. V trimming: 2 bases; J trimming: 8 bases; junction bases outside the gene matches: 6. V is TRBV18 and J is TRBJ1-4, with 9 bases matching TRBD1. The sequence derives from a man aged 25 to 40 with Graves' ophthalmopathy. Sequencing used blood. This CDR3 reads CASSPEDRGAEKLFF. CDR3 nucleotides: TGTGCCAGCTCACCAGAGGACAGGGGCGCGGAAAAACTGTTTTTT.